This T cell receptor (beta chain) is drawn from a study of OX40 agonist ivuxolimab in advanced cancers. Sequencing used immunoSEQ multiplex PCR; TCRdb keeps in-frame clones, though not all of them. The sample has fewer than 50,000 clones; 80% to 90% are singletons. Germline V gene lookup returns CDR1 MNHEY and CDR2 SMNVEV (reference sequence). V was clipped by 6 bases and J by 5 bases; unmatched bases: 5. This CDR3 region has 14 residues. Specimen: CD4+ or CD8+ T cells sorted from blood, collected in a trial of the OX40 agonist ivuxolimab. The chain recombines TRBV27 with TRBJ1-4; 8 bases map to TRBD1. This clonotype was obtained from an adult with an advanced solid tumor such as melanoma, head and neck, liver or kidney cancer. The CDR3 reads CASRRTGLNEKLFF. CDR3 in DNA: TGTGCCAGCAGACGGACAGGGTTGAATGAAAAACTGTTTTTT. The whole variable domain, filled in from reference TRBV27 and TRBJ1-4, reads EAQVTQNPRYLITVTGKKLTVTCSQNMNHEYMSWYRQDPGLGLRQIYYSMNVEVTDKGDVPEGYKVSRKEKRNFPLILESPSPNQTSLYFCASRRTGLNEKLFFGSGTQLSVL.